This T cell receptor (beta chain) comes out of a study of STAT5B mutations in CD4+ large granular lymphocyte leukemia. This was a survey-level run. Only in-frame clones appear in the TCRdb table, and some are missing; sequencing was by immunoSEQ multiplex PCR. The data contain about 32,000 clones, around four fifths of them singletons. Material: CD4+ T cells from blood buffy coats. The receptor comes from a human donor in good health.

In nucleotides, the CDR3 is TGTGCCAGCAGTAAGACAGGGTTGGGTCAGCCCCAGCATTTT. This gives the protein CASSKTGLGQPQHF. The rearrangement uses TRBV6-6 and TRBJ1-5; 7 bases fit TRBD1. The germline V gene has CDR1 MNHNY and CDR2 SVGAGI (reference sequence). The CDR3 extends over 14 amino acids. The V gene end was trimmed by 5 bases and the J gene end by 6 bases; junction bases not matched to a gene: 7.